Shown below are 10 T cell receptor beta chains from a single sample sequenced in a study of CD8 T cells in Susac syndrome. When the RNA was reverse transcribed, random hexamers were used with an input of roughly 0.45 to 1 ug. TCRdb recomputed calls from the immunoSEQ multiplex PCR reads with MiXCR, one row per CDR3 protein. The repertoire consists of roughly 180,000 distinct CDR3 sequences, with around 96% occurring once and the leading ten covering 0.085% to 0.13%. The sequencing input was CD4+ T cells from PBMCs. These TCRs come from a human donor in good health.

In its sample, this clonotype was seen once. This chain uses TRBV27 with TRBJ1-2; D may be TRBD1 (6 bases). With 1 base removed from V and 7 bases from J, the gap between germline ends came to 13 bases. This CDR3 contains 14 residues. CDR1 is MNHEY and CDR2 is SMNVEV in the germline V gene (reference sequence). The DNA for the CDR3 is TGTGCCAGCAGTTTATTGGGGGGGGCGACTGGCTACACCTTC. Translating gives CASSLLGGATGYTF.

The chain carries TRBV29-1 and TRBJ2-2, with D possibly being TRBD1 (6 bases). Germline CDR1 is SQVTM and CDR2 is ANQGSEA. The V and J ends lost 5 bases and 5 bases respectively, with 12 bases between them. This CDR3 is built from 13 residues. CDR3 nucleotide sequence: TGCAGCGTTATCACAGGGAATACCGGGGAGCTGTTTTTT. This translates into CSVITGNTGELFF.

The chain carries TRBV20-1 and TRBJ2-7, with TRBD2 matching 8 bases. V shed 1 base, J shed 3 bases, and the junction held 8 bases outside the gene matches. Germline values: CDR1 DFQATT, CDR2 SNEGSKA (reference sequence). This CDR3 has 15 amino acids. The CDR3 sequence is CSARGGLERGYEQYF. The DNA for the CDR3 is TGCAGTGCTAGAGGGGGACTAGAAAGGGGCTACGAGCAGTACTTC.

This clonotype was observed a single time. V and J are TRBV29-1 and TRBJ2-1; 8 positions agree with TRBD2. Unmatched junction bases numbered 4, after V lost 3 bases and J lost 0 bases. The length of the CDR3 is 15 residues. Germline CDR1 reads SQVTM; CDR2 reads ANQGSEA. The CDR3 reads CSVEGSGSSYNEQFF. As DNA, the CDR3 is TGCAGCGTTGAGGGGAGCGGGAGCTCCTACAATGAGCAGTTCTTC.

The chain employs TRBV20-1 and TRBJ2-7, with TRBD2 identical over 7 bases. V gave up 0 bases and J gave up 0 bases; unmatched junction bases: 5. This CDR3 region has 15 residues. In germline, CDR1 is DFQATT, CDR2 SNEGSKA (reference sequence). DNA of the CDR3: TGCAGTGCTAGAGAAAGGCGGGGGAGCTCCTACGAGCAGTACTTC. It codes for CSARERRGSSYEQYF.

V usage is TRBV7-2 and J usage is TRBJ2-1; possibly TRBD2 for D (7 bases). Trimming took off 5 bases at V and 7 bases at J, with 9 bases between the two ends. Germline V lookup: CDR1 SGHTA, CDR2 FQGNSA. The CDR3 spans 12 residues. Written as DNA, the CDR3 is TGTGCCAGCAGCCGGGGGGCGAATGAGCAGTTCTTC. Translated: CASSRGANEQFF.

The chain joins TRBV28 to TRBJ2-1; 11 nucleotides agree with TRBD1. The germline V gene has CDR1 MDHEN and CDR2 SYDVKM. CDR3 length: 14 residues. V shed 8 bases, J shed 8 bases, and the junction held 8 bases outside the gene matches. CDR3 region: CASGRTGGLYEQFF. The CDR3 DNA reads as TGTGCCAGCGGACGGACAGGGGGCCTCTATGAGCAGTTCTTC. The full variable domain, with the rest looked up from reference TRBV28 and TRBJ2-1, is DVKVTQSSRYLVKRTGEKVFLECVQDMDHENMFWYRQDPGLGLRLIYFSYDVKMKEKGDIPEGYSVSREKKERFSLILESASTNQTSMYLCASGRTGGLYEQFFGPGTRLTVL.

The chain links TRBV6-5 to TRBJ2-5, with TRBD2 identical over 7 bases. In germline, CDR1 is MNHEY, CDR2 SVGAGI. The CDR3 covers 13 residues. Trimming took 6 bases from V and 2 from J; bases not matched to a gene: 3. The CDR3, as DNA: TGTGCCAGCAGCCCTAGCGGACAAGAGACCCAGTACTTC. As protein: CASSPSGQETQYF.

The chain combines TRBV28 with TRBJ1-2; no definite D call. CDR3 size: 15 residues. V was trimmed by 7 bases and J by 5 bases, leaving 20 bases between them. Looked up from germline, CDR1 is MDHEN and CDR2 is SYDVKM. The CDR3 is CASNTDGDGNYGYTF. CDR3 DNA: TGTGCCAGCAACACTGACGGAGACGGAAATTATGGCTACACCTTC.

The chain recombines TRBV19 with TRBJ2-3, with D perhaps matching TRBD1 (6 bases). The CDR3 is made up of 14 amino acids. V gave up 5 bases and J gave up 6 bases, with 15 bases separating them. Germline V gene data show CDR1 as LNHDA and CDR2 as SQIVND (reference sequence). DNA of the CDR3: TGTGCCAGTAGTCTCCGGACAGTCAAGGATACGCAGTATTTT. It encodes CASSLRTVKDTQYF.